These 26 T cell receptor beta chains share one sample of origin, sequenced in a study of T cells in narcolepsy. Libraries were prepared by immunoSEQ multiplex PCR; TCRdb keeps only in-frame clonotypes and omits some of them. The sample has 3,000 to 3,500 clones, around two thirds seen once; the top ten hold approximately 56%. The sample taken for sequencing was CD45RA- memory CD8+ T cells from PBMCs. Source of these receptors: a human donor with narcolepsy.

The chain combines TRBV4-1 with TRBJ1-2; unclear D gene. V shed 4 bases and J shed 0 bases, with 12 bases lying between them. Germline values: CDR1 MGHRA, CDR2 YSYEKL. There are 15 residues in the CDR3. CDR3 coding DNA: TGCGCCAGCAGCCTAAACCCTAATACTAACTATGGCTACACCTTC. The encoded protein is CASSLNPNTNYGYTF.

The CDR3 nucleotides are TGTGCCAGCAGCTCGGGACAGGGAGGGGATACGCAGTATTTT. Encoded protein: CASSSGQGGDTQYF. V usage is TRBV7-3 and J usage is TRBJ2-3, with TRBD1 matching 9 bases. With V trimmed by 4 bases and J by 6 bases, 5 bases remained unmatched. The germline V gene encodes CDR1 SGHTA and CDR2 FQGTGA. The CDR3 extends over 14 amino acids.

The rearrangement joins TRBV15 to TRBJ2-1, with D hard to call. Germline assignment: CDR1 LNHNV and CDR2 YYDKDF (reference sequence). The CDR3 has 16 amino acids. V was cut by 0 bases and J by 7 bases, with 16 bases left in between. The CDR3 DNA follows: TGTGCCACCAGCAGAGATGGTAGGGTAAACGTGAATGAGCAGTTCTTC. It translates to CATSRDGRVNVNEQFF.

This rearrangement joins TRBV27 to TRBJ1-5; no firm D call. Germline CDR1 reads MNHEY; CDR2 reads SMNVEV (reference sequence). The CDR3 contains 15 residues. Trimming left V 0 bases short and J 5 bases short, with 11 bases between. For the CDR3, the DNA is TGTGCCAGCAGTTTATCTTTGGACCGAGATCAGCCCCAGCATTTT. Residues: CASSLSLDRDQPQHF.

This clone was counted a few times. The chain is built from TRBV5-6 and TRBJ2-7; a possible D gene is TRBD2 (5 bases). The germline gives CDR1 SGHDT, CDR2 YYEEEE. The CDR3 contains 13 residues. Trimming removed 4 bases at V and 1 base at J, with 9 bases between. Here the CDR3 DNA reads TGTGCCAGCAGCGTGACGGGATCCTACGAGCAGTACTTC. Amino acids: CASSVTGSYEQYF.

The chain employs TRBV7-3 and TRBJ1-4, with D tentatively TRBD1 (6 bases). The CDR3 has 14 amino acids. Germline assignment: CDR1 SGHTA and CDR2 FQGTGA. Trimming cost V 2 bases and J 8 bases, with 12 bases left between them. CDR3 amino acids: CASSLEQGMEKLFF. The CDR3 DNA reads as TGTGCCAGCAGCTTAGAACAGGGCATGGAAAAACTGTTTTTT.

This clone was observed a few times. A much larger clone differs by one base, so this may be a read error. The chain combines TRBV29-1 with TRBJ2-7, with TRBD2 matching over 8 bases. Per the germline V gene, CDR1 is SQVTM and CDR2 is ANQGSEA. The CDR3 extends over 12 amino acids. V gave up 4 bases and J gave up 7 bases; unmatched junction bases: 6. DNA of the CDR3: TGCAGCGTTGTCGGGGGGGACAATGAGCAGTACTTC. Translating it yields CSVVGGDNEQYF.

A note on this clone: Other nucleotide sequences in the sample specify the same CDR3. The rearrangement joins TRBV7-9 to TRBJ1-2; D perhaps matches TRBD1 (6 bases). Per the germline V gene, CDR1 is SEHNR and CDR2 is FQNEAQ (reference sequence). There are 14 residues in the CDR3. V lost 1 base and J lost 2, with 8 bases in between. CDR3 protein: CASSLGTANYGYTF. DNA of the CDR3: TGTGCCAGCAGCTTAGGGACAGCCAACTATGGCTACACCTTC.

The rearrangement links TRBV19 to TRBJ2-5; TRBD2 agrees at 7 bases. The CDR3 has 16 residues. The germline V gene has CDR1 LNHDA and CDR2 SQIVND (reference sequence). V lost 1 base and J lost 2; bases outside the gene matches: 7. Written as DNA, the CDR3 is TGTGCCAGTAGTATAGGGGCGGGGGAGATACAAGAGACCCAGTACTTC. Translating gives CASSIGAGEIQETQYF.

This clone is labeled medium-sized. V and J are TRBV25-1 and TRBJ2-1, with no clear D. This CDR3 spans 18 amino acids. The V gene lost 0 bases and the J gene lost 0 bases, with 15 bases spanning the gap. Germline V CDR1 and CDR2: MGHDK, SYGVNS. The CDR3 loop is CASSEYRWRRSSYNEQFF. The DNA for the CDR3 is TGTGCCAGCAGTGAATATCGATGGCGGCGGAGCTCCTACAATGAGCAGTTCTTC.

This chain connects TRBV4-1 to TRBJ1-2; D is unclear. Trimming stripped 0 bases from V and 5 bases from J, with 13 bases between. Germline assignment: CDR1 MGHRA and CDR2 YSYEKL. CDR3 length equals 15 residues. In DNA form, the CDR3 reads TGCGCCAGCAGCCAAGAACTTCGTCAACTGTATGGCTACACCTTC. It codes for CASSQELRQLYGYTF.

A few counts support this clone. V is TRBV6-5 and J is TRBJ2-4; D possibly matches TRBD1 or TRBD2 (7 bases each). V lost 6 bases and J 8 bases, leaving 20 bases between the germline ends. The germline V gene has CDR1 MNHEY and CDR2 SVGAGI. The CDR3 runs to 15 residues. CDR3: CASSSLTGEGDIQYF. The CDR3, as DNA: TGTGCCAGCAGCTCACTCACAGGGGAGGGTGACATTCAGTACTTC.

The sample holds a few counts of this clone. CDR3 sequence (DNA): TGCGCCAGCAGCTTGGAACCAGGGCATAATCAGCCCCAGCATTTT. Translation gives CASSLEPGHNQPQHF. This chain connects TRBV5-1 to TRBJ1-5; D is possibly TRBD1 (5 bases). Between the trimmed V and J ends, which lost 0 bases and 4 bases, there was a span of 11 bases. CDR1 SGHRS and CDR2 YFSETQ come from the germline V gene. The CDR3 loop spans 15 amino acids. Full variable domain (missing parts from reference TRBV5-1 and TRBJ1-5): KAGVTQTPRYLIKTRGQQVTLSCSPISGHRSVSWYQQTPGQGLQFLFEYFSETQRNKGNFPGRFSGRQFSNSRSEMNVSTLELGDSALYLCASSLEPGHNQPQHFGDGTRLSIL.

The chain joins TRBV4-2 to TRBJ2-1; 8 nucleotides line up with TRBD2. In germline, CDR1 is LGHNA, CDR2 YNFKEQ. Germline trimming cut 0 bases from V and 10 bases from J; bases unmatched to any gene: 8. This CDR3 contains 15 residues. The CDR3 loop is CASSQEGTRSEEQFF. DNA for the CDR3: TGTGCCAGCAGCCAAGAGGGGACTAGATCTGAGGAGCAGTTCTTC.

CDR3: CAWSPGLGTSEQYF. Written as DNA, the CDR3 is TGTGCCTGGAGTCCGGGCTTAGGGACGTCCGAGCAGTACTTC. The rearrangement uses TRBV30 and TRBJ2-7; D may match TRBD1 or TRBD2 (5 bases each). This CDR3 region has 14 residues. The germline gives CDR1 GTSNPN, CDR2 SVGIG (reference sequence). V was trimmed by 2 bases and J by 6 bases, leaving 17 bases between them.

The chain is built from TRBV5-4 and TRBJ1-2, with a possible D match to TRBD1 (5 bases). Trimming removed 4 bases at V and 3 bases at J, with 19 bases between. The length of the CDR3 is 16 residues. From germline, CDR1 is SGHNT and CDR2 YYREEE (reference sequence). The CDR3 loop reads CASSQAPGRAYYGYTF. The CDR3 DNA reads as TGTGCCAGCAGCCAAGCCCCCGGCAGGGCCTACTATGGCTACACCTTC.

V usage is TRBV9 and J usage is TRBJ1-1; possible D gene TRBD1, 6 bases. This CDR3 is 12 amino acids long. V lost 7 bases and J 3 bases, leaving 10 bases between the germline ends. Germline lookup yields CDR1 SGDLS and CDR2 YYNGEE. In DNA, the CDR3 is TGTGCCAGCGGACAGCTGGACACTGAAGCTTTCTTT. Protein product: CASGQLDTEAFF.

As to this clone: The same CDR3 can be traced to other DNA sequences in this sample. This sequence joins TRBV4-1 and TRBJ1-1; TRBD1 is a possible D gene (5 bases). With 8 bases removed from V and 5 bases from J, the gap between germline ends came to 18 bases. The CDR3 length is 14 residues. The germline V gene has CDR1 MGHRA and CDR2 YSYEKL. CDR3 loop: CASRGSGIQTEAFF. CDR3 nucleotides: TGCGCCAGCCGAGGCTCAGGGATCCAGACTGAAGCTTTCTTT.

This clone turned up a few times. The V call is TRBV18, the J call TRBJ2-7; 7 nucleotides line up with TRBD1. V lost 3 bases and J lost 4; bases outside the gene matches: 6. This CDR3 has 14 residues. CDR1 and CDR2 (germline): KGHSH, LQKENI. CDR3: CASSPLTGLYEQYF. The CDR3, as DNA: TGTGCCAGCTCACCCTTGACAGGGCTATACGAGCAGTACTTC.

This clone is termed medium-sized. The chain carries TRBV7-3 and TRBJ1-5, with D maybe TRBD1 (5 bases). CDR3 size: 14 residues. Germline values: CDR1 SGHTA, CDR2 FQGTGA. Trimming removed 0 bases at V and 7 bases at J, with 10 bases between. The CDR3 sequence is CASSLTHGAQPQHF. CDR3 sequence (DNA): TGTGCCAGCAGCTTAACCCACGGGGCACAGCCCCAGCATTTT.

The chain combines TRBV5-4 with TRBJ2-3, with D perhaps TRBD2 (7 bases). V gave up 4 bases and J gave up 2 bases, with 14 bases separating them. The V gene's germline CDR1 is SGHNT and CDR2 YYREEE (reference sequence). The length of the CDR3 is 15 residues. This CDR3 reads CASSAGRGHTDTQYF. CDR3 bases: TGTGCCAGCAGCGCGGGGCGGGGGCACACAGATACGCAGTATTTT.

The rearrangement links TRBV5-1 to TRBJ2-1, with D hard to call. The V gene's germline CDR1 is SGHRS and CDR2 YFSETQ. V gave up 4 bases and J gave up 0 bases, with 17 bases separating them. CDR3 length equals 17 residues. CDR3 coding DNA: TGCGCCAGCAGCGAGTTAAGGGCAGGTAGCTCCTACAATGAGCAGTTCTTC. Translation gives CASSELRAGSSYNEQFF.

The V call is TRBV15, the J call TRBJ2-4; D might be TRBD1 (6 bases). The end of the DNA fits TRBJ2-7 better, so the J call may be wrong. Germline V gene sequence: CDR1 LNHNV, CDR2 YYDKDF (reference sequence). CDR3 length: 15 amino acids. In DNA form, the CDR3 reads TGTGCCACCAGCAGAGAACAGGGTATGACCTACGAGCAGTACTTC. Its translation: CATSREQGMTYEQYF.

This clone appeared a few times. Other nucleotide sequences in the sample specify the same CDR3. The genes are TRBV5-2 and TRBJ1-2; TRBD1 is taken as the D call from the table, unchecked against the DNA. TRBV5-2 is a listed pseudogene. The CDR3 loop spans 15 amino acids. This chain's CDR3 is CASSQEQGSVLGYTF. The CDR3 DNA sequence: TGCGCCAGCAGCCAAGAGCAGGGTTCCGTCCTTGGCTACACCTTC.

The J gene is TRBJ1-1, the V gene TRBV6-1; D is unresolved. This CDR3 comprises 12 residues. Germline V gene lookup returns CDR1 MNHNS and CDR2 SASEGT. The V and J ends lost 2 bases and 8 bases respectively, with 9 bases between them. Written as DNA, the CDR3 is TGTGCCAGCAGTGAATACGGCTCGGAAGCTTTCTTT. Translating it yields CASSEYGSEAFF.

The DNA for the CDR3 is TGTGCCAGCAGTGAATTTAGCGGGTCTTACAATGAGCAGTTCTTC. As protein: CASSEFSGSYNEQFF. The chain couples TRBV6-1 to TRBJ2-1; TRBD2 aligns across 7 bases. Per germline, CDR1 MNHNS and CDR2 SASEGT. There are 15 residues in the CDR3. With 2 bases clipped from V and 4 bases from J, the junction kept 5 bases outside the gene matches.